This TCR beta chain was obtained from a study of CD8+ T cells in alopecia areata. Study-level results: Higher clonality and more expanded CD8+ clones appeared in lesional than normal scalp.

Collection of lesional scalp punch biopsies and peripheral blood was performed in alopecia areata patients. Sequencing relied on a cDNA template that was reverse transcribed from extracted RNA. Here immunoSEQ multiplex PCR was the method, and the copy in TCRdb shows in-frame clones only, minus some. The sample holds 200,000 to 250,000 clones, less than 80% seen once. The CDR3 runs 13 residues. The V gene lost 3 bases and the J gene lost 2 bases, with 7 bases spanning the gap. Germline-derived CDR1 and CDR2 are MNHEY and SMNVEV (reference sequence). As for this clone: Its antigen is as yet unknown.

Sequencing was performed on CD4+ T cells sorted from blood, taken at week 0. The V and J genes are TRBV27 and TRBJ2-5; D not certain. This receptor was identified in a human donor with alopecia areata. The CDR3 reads CASSFVGQETQYF. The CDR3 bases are TGTGCCAGCAGTTTCGTCGGGCAAGAGACCCAGTACTTC.